This T cell receptor beta chain was captured by sequencing in a study of shared clonotypes between healthy human individuals. The V end lost 6 bases, the J end lost 5 bases, and 7 bases lay between the germline ends. Germline V lookup: CDR1 SNHLY, CDR2 FYNNEI. CDR3 size: 11 residues. Some clones are missing from TCRdb's copy, which holds only in-frame ones; the method was immunoSEQ multiplex PCR. The table has 950,000 to 1,100,000 clones, approximately 78% seen once; the top ten hold under 0.8%. This clonotype was sampled from a man in his late teens or twenties in good health. Some clones in this sample may be carry-over from other donors' samples. Sequences were obtained from memory CD4+ T cells from PBMCs. Documented subset: CD45RA-negative fraction. This chain uses TRBV2 with TRBJ2-5; D not resolved. The CDR3 loop reads CASRAYETQYF. The CDR3 bases are TGTGCCAGCAGGGCTTATGAGACCCAGTACTTC.